The 5 T cell receptor beta chains listed next were all sequenced from one sample in a study of T cells in Graves' hyperthyroidism and ophthalmopathy. TCR beta CDR3 sequences were amplified from RNA transcripts. First-round RT-PCR with HTBI primers amplified the TCR CDR3 region. Via MiXCR, TCRdb re-called the multiplex PCR reads, giving one row per CDR3 protein. The sample yields approximately 380,000 distinct CDR3 sequences, approximately 17% seen once. The sample comprised blood. These receptor sequences come from a young man with Graves' ophthalmopathy.

The CDR3 sequence: CASSLGTGGGRDEKLFF. As DNA, the CDR3 is TGTGCCAGCAGTTTAGGGACAGGGGGCGGTCGAGATGAAAAACTGTTTTTT. The chain employs TRBV2 and TRBJ1-4; TRBD1 agrees at 12 bases. Germline V gene data show CDR1 as SNHLY and CDR2 as FYNNEI. The V gene end was trimmed by 5 bases and the J gene end by 6 bases; junction bases not matched to a gene: 10. CDR3 length: 17 residues. Full variable domain (outside the CDR3, taken from reference TRBV2 and TRBJ1-4): EPEVTQTPSHQVTQMGQEVILRCVPISNHLYFYWYRQILGQKVEFLVSFYNNEISEKSEIFDDQFSVERPDGSNFTLKIRSTKLEDSAMYFCASSLGTGGGRDEKLFFGSGTQLSVL.

This clonotype was detected only a few times. V usage is TRBV5-6 and J usage is TRBJ2-7, with D possibly being TRBD1 (6 bases). The germline V gene encodes CDR1 SGHDT and CDR2 YYEEEE. The CDR3 is made up of 16 amino acids. V gave up 3 bases and J gave up 3 bases, with 19 bases separating them. CDR3 sequence: CASSSDRFQESYEQYF. The CDR3 nucleotides read TGTGCCAGCAGCTCCGACAGGTTTCAAGAAAGCTACGAGCAGTACTTC. The full variable domain, with the rest looked up from reference TRBV5-6 and TRBJ2-7, is DAGVTQSPTHLIKTRGQQVTLRCSPKSGHDTVSWYQQALGQGPQFIFQYYEEEERQRGNFPDRFSGHQFPNYSSELNVNALLLGDSALYLCASSSDRFQESYEQYFGPGTRLTVT.

This chain uses TRBV12-3 or TRBV12-4 with TRBJ1-4; D not resolved. CDR3 length equals 14 residues. Trimming took 6 bases from V and 6 from J, leaving 14 bases between them. As DNA, the CDR3 is TGTGCCAGCAGCCCGGGAGGGAACGATGAAAAACTGTTTTTT. Translated: CASSPGGNDEKLFF.

Comments on this clonotype: Possible read error: a much larger clone is one base away. This chain joins TRBV5-1 and TRBJ1-6; 9 positions agree with TRBD1. CDR3 length equals 15 residues. V lost 7 bases, J lost 5 bases, and 7 bases stayed unmatched. Per germline, CDR1 SGHRS and CDR2 YFSETQ. The DNA for the CDR3 is TGCGCCAGCGGCCCGGGGACAGGGAATAATTCACCCCTCCACTTT. Translation: CASGPGTGNNSPLHF.

The V call is TRBV5-8, the J call TRBJ1-6; D is perhaps TRBD1 (6 bases). This CDR3 has 14 residues. Germline-derived CDR1 and CDR2 are SGHTS and YDEGEE. V lost 4 bases and J lost 8, with 13 bases in between. Written as DNA, the CDR3 is TGTGCCAGCAGCCAAACAGGGCGCGATTCACCCCTCCACTTT. Its protein is CASSQTGRDSPLHF. Complete variable domain (other parts from reference TRBV5-8 and TRBJ1-6): EAGVTQSPTHLIKTRGQQATLRCSPISGHTSVYWYQQALGLGLQFLLWYDEGEERNRGNFPPRFSGRQFPNYSSELNVNALELEDSALYLCASSQTGRDSPLHFGNGTRLTVT.